The sequence of this TCR beta chain was determined in a study of blood T cell repertoires in COVID-19. Overall study context: From T cells, B-cell-depleted T cells, or PBMCs came the material, which was cDNA or gDNA.

Authors' analysis steps: Estimated nucleated cell counts came from reference gene primer amplification. The assay was immunoSEQ multiplex PCR, and TCRdb's table has in-frame clones only and misses some. V and J calls plus clone size are reproduced from that table; the DNA served to infer D and trimming. In the table there are about 350,000 clones, about 88% of which are singletons. Categorization into cohorts depended on clinical history that participants reported. Exposed study participants had met a COVID-19 case within 2 weeks before entry. The J segment lost 14 bases and the V segment lost 0 bases, leaving 16 bases of the junction unmatched. From germline, CDR1 is SEHNR and CDR2 FQNEAQ (reference sequence). The CDR3 length is 17 residues.

The chain is built from TRBV7-9 and TRBJ2-1, with TRBD2 identical over 10 bases. Sequencing input: PBMCs or T cells enriched from blood (not recorded which). This clonotype originated in a woman aged 25-40 years who had been exposed to COVID-19. CDR3 loop: CASSLAPRSTSGVGEFF. The CDR3, as DNA: TGTGCCAGCAGCTTAGCGCCTCGATCTACTAGCGGGGTGGGAGAGTTCTTC. The full variable domain, completed using reference TRBV7-9 and TRBJ2-1, is DTGVSQNPRHKITKRGQNVTFRCDPISEHNRLYWYRQTLGQGPEFLTYFQNEAQLEKSRLLSDRFSAERPKGSFSTLEIQRTEQGDSAMYLCASSLAPRSTSGVGEFFGPGTRLTVL.